The present T cell receptor (beta chain) was sequenced within a study of T-cell reconstitution after alpha-beta-depleted transplantation in children. Using unique molecular identifiers, the investigators prepared the TCRbeta library. MiXCR, run by TCRdb on the PCR reads, gives a single entry per CDR3 protein. The sample yields about 610,000 distinct CDR3 sequences, over 9.5% seen once. This clonotype was counted at least ten times. CDR1 is SGHDT and CDR2 is YYEEEE in the germline V gene. The CDR3 loop spans 13 amino acids. After removal of 4 bases from V and 7 bases from J, the junction contained 5 bases not matched to a gene.

The sequence came from a human donor who donated a stem cell graft to a child with acute myeloid leukemia. The input for sequencing was PBMCs from the stem cell graft donor, taken from the stem cell graft. The V and J genes are TRBV5-6 and TRBJ2-1, with 7 bases identical to TRBD2. CDR3 region: CASSLGTMNEQFF. DNA of the CDR3: TGTGCCAGCAGCCTCGGGACTATGAATGAGCAGTTCTTC. Based on the CDR3 plus reference TRBV5-6 and TRBJ2-1, the full variable domain is DAGVTQSPTHLIKTRGQQVTLRCSPKSGHDTVSWYQQALGQGPQFIFQYYEEEERQRGNFPDRFSGHQFPNYSSELNVNALLLGDSALYLCASSLGTMNEQFFGPGTRLTVL.